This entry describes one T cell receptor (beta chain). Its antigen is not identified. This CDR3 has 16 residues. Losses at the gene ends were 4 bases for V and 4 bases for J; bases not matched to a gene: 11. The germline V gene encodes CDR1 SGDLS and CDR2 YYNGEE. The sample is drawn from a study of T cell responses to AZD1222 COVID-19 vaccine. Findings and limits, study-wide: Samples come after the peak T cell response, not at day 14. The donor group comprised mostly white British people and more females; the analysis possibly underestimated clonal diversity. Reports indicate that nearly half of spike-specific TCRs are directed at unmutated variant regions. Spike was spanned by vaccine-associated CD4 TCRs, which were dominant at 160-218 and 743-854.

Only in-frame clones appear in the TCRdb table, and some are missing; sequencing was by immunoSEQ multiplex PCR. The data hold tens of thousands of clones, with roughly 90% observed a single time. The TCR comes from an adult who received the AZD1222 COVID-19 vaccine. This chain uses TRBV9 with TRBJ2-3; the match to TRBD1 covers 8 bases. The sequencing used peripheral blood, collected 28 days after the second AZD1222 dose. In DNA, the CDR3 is TGTGCCAGCAGCCAAGGACAGGGCATTCCCCCAGATACGCAGTATTTT. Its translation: CASSQGQGIPPDTQYF.